The present entry profiles one T cell receptor beta chain with its context. Source study methods: Estimation of nucleated cell counts was performed using reference gene primer amplification. TCRdb's copy holds only in-frame clones and misses some; the assay was immunoSEQ multiplex PCR. Clone size and V and J calls were adopted from that table, with D and trimming inferred from the DNA. The sample holds some 200,000 clones; about 87% are singletons and the top ten take 3.5% to 4.5%. There are 13 residues in the CDR3. Trimming stripped 4 bases from V and 8 bases from J, with 12 bases between. The germline V gene encodes CDR1 MDHEN and CDR2 SYDVKM. These data are taken from a study of blood T cell repertoires in COVID-19. Turning to the study itself: Acute and convalescent COVID-19 samples came from the United States, Italy and Spain. Sources were T cells, B-cell-depleted T cells, or PBMCs; the material itself was cDNA or gDNA.

Sequencing was done on a sample of peripheral blood. This rearrangement joins TRBV28 to TRBJ2-1; D is uncertain. The sequence came from a man younger than 35 with active or convalescent COVID-19. In DNA, the CDR3 is TGTGCCAGCAGTTCGGGTGCCCCTCATGAGCAGTTCTTC. Its protein product is CASSSGAPHEQFF.